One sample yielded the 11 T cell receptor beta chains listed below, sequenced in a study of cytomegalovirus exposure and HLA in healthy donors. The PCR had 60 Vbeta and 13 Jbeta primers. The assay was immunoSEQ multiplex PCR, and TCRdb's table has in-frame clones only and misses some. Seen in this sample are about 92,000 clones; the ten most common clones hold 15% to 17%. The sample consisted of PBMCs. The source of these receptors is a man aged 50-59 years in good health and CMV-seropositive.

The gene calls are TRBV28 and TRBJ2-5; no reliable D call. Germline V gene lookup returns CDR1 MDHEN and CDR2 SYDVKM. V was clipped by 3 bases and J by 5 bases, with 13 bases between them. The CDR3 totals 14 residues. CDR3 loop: CASSFGGARETQYF. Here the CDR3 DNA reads TGTGCCAGCAGTTTTGGCGGCGCCCGGGAGACCCAGTACTTC. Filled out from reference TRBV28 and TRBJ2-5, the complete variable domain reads DVKVTQSSRYLVKRTGEKVFLECVQDMDHENMFWYRQDPGLGLRLIYFSYDVKMKEKGDIPEGYSVSREKKERFSLILESASTNQTSMYLCASSFGGARETQYFGPGTRLLVL.

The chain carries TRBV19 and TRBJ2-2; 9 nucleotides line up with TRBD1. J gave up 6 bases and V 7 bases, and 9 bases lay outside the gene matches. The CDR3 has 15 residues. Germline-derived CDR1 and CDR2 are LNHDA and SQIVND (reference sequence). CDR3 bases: TGTGCCAGTAACGCGGGACAGGGACCTTCCGGGGAGCTGTTTTTT. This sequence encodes CASNAGQGPSGELFF.

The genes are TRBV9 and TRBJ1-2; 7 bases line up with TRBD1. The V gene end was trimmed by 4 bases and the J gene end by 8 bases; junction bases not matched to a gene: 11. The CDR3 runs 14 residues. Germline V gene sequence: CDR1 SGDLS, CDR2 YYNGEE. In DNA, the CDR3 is TGTGCCAGCAGCAATGACAGGGTGGTATACGGCTACACCTTC. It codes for CASSNDRVVYGYTF.

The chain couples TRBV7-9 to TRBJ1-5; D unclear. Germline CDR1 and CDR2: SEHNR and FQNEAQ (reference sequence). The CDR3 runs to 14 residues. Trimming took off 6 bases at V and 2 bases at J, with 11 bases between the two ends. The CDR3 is CASSGGNGNQPQHF. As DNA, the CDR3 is TGTGCCAGCAGTGGAGGGAACGGCAATCAGCCCCAGCATTTT.

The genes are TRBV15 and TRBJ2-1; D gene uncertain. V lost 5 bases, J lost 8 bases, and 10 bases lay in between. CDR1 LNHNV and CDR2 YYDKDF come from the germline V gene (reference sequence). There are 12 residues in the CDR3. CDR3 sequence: CATSSPRYEQFF. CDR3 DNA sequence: TGTGCCACCAGCTCCCCCCGGTATGAGCAGTTCTTC.

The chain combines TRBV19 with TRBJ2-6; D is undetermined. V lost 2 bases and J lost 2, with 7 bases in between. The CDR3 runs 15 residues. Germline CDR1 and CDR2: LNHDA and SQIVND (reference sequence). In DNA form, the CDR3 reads TGTGCCAGTAGTATACCTGCGGCTGGGGCCAACGTCCTGACTTTC. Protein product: CASSIPAAGANVLTF.

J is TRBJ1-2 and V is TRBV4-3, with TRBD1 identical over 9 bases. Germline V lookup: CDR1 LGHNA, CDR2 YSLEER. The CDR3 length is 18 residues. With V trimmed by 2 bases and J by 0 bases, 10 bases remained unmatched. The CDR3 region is CASSQISRTGATNYGYTF. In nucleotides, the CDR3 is TGCGCCAGCAGCCAAATTTCCAGGACAGGGGCGACTAACTATGGCTACACCTTC.

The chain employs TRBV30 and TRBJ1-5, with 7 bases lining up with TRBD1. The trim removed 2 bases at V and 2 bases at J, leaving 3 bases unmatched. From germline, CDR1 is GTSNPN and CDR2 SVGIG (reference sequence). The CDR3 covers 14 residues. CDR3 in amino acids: CAWSPGTGNQPQHF. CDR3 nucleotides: TGTGCCTGGAGTCCCGGGACAGGCAATCAGCCCCAGCATTTT.

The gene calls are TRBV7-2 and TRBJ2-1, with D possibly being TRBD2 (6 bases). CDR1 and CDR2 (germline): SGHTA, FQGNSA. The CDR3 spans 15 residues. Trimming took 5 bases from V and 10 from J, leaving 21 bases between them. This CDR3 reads CASSPLLAARGEQFF. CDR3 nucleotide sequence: TGTGCCAGCAGCCCACTGCTGGCGGCCCGGGGGGAGCAGTTCTTC.

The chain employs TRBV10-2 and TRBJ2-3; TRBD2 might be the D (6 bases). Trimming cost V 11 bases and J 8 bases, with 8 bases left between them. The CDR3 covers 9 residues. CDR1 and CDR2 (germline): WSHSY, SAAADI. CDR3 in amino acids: CAAGSTQYF. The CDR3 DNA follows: TGCGCCGCGGGGTCTACGCAGTATTTT.

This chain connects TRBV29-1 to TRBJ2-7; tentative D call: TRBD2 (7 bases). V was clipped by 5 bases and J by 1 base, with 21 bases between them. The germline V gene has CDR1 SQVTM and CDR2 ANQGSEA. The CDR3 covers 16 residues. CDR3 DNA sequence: TGCAGCGTTCAGTTAAGAGGGGGGGCACCATCCTACGAGCAGTACTTC. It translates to CSVQLRGGAPSYEQYF.